Included here is one T cell receptor (beta chain) sequence, with context. Its target is unknown. This sample was included in a study of T cell responses to AZD1222 COVID-19 vaccine. Whole-study findings and limits: When two AZD1222 doses had been given, Spike-specific TCR breadth and depth rose.

The length of the CDR3 is 14 residues. Germline CDR1 is KGHDR and CDR2 is SFDVKD. V lost 9 bases and J lost 0, with 12 bases in between. This table comes from immunoSEQ multiplex PCR, and its TCRdb copy is limited to in-frame clones, with some not included. This table holds around 180,000 clones, 85% to 90% found once. This clonotype originated in an adult in good health. The sample in question was peripheral blood, obtained on day 0 of AZD1222 vaccination. V and J are TRBV24-1 and TRBJ2-3, with D unclear. CDR3 in amino acids: CATASTTSTDTQYF. In nucleotides, the CDR3 is TGTGCCACCGCGAGTACCACTAGCACAGATACGCAGTATTTT.